The entry below describes one T cell receptor beta chain. Its specificity is unknown. The data derive from a study of beta chain features in type 1 diabetes. The authors reverse transcribed all of the isolated RNA, so sequencing captured expressed TCRB transcripts. Some clones are missing from TCRdb's copy, which holds only in-frame ones; the method was immunoSEQ multiplex PCR. The sample consists of 110,000 to 150,000 clones, roughly 9.7% of them appearing once. Findings of the study overall: A potential influence of HLA type upon TCRB rearrangement remained unresolved herein. Relative to healthy donors, patients appeared to have naive, central memory and Treg TCRB repertoires that were more similar.

The single heparinised draw taken from each donor contained roughly 110 mL of blood on average. Based on CD45RO/CCR7/CD25/CD127/CD95/CD27, CD4+ regulatory, stem cell-like memory, naive and central memory cells were sorted. The clonotype comes from a woman in her thirties or forties in good health. Input material: central memory CD4+ T cells from blood.

CDR3 nucleotide sequence: TGTGCCAGCAGCTCCCAATACGGTGGCTACACCTTC. This sequence encodes CASSSQYGGYTF. This chain joins TRBV6-5 and TRBJ1-2; no clear D. The CDR3 contains 12 residues. V was clipped by 6 bases and J by 7 bases, with 12 bases between them. CDR1 and CDR2 from the germline V gene are MNHEY and SVGAGI.